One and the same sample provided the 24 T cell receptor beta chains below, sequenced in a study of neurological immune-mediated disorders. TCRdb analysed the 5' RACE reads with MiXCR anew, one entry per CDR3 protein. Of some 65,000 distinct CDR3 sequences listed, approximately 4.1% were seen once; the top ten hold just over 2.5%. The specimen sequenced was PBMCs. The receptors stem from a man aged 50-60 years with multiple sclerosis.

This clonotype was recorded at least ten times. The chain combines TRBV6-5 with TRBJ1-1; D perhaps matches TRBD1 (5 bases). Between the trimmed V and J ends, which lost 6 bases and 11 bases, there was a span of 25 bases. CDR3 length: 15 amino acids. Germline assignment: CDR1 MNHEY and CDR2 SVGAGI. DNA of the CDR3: TGTGCCAGCAGCCCGCCCGGTGGAGGGGTATTTCCCGCTTTCTTT. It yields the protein CASSPPGGGVFPAFF.

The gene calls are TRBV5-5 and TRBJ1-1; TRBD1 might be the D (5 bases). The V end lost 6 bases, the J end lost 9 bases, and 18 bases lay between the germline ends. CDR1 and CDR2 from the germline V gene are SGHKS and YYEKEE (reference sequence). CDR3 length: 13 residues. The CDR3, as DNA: TGTGCCAGCACCGGAATTGGGGACGGGAAAGCTTTCTTT. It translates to CASTGIGDGKAFF.

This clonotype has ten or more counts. CDR3 coding DNA: TGTGCCAGCTCCGATAGCAATCAGCCCCAGCATTTT. Translated: CASSDSNQPQHF. The chain uses TRBV18 and TRBJ1-5; D remains unclear. The CDR3 has 12 amino acids. V was clipped by 6 bases and J by 0 bases, with 3 bases between them. Germline CDR1 and CDR2: KGHSH and LQKENI.

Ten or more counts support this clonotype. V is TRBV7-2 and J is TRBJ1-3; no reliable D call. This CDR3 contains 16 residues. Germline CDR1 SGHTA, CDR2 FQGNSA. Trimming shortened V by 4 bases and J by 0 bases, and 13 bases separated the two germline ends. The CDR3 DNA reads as TGTGCCAGCAGCTCCCAGGCCGTTGACTCTGGAAACACCATATATTTT. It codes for CASSSQAVDSGNTIYF.

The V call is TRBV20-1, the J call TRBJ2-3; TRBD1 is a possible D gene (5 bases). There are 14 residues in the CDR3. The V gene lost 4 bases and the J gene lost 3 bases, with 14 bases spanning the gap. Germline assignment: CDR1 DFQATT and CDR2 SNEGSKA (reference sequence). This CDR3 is CSANPARQTDTQYF. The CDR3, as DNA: TGCAGTGCTAATCCCGCTCGACAGACAGATACGCAGTATTTT.

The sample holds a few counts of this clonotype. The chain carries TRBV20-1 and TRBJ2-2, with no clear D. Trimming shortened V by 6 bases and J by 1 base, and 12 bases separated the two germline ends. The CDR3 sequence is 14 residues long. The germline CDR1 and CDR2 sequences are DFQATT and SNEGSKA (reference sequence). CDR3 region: CSAAEVENTGELFF. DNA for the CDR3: TGCAGTGCGGCAGAGGTCGAGAACACCGGGGAGCTGTTTTTT.

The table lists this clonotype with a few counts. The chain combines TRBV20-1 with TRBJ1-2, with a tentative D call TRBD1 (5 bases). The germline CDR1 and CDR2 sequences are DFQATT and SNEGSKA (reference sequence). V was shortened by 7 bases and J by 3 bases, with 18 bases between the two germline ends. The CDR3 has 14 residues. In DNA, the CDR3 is TGCAGTGGAGGAGGGCAGGGAGGGGACTATGGCTACACCTTC. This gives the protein CSGGGQGGDYGYTF.

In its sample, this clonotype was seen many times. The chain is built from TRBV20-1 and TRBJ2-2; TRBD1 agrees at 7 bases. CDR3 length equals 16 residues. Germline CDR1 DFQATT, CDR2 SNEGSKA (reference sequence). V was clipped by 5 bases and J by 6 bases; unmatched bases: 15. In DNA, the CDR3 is TGCAGTGCTTCAGGGGTGACAGGGTCTCATTCCGGGGAGCTGTTTTTT. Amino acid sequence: CSASGVTGSHSGELFF.

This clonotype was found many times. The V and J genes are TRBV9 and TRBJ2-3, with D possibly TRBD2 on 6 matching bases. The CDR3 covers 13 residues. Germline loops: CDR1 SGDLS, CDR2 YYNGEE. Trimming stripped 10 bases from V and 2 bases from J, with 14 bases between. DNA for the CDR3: TGTGCCGGCCAGGCGGGGATCACAGATACGCAGTATTTT. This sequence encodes CAGQAGITDTQYF.

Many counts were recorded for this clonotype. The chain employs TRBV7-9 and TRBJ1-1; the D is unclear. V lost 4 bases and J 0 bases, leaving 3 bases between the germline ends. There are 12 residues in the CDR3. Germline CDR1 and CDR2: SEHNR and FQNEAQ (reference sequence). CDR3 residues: CASSSMNTEAFF. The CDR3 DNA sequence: TGTGCCAGCAGCTCCATGAACACTGAAGCTTTCTTT.

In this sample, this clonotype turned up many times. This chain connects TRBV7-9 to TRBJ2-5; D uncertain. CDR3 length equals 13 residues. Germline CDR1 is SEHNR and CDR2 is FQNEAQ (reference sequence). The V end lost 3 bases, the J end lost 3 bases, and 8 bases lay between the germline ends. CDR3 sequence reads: CASSFFVEETQYF. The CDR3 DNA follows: TGTGCCAGCAGCTTCTTTGTGGAAGAGACCCAGTACTTC.

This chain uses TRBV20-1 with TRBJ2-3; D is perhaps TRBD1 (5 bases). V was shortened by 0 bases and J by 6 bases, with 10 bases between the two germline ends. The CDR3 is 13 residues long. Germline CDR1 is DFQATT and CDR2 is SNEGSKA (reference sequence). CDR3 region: CSARDGAADTQYF. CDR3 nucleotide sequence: TGCAGTGCTAGAGATGGGGCTGCTGATACGCAGTATTTT.

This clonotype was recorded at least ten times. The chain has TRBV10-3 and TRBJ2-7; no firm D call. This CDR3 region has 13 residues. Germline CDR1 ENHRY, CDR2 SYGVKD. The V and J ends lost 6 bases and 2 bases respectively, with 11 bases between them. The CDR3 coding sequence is TGTGCCATCAGCGGAGAGACAACCTACGAGCAGTACTTC. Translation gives CAISGETTYEQYF.

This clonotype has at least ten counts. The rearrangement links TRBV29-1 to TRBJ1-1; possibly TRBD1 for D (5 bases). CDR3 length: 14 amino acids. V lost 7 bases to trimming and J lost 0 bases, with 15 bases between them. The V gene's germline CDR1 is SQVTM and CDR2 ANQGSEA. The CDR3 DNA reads TGCAGCGCGGGGGGGAGACCTCTGAACACTGAAGCTTTCTTT. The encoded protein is CSAGGRPLNTEAFF.

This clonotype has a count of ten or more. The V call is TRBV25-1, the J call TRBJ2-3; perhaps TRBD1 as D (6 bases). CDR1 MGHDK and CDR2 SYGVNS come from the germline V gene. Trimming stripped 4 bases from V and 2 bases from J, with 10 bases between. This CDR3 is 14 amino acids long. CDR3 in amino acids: CASSGGHPTDTQYF. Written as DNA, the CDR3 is TGTGCCAGCAGTGGGGGACACCCCACAGATACGCAGTATTTT. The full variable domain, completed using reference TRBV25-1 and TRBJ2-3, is EADIYQTPRYLVIGTGKKITLECSQTMGHDKMYWYQQDPGMELHLIHYSYGVNSTEKGDLSSESTVSRIRTEHFPLTLESARPSHTSQYLCASSGGHPTDTQYFGPGTRLTVL.

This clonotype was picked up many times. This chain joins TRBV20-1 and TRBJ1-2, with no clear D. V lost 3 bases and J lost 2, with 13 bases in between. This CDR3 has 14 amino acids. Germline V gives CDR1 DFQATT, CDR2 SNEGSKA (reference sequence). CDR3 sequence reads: CSARTILDNYGYTF. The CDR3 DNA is TGCAGTGCTAGGACCATACTTGACAACTATGGCTACACCTTC.

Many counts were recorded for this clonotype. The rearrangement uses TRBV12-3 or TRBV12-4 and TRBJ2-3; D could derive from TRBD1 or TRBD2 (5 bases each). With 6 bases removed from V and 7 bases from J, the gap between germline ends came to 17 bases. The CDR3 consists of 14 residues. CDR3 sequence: CASSGASPSYTQYF. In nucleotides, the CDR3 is TGTGCCAGCAGCGGGGCTAGCCCAAGTTATACGCAGTATTTT.

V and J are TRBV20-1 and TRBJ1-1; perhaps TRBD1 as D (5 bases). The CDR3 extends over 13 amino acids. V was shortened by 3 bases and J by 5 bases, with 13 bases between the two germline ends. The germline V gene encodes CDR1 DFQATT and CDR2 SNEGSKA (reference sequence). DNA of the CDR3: TGCAGTGCTAGTGCAGGGAGAGGGACTGAAGCTTTCTTT. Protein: CSASAGRGTEAFF.

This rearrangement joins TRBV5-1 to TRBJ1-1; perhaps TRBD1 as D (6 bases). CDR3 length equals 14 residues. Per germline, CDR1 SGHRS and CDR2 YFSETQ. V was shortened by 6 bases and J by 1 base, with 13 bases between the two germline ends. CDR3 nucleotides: TGCGCCAGCACCCTGGACAGCACGAACACTGAAGCTTTCTTT. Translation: CASTLDSTNTEAFF.

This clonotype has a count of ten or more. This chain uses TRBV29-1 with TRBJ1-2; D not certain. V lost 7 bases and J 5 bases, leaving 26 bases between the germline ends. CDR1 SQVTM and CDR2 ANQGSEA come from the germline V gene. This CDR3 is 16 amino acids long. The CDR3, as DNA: TGCAGCGCCGACATCATAAAGGTGGGGATCGGGTATGGCTACACCTTC. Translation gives CSADIIKVGIGYGYTF.

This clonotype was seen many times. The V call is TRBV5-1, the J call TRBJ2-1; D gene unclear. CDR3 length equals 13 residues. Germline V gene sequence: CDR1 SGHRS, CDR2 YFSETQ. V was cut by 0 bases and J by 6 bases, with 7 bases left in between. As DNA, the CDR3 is TGCGCCAGCAGCTTGGCAACAAGCAATGAGCAGTTCTTC. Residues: CASSLATSNEQFF.

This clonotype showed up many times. The DNA of the CDR3 is TGTGCCAGCAGTACCCTCCCGGCCACCTATGGCTACACCTTC. Translated: CASSTLPATYGYTF. The chain links TRBV6-4 to TRBJ1-2, with D uncertain. The CDR3 is 14 amino acids. V shed 5 bases and J shed 4 bases, with 14 bases lying between them. The germline gives CDR1 MRHNA, CDR2 SNTAGT.

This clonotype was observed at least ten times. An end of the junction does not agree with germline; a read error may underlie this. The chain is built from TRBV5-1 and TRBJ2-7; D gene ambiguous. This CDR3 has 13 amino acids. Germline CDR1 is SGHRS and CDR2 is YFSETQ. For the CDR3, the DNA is TGTGCCAGCAGCCCGGGTGGTTCCTACGAGCAGTACTTC. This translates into CASSPGGSYEQYF.

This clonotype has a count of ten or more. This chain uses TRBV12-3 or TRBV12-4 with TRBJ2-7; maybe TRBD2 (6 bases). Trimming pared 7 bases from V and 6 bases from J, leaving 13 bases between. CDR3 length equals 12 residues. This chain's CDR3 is CASMAGGGEQYF. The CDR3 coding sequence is TGTGCCAGCATGGCCGGGGGAGGCGAGCAGTACTTC.